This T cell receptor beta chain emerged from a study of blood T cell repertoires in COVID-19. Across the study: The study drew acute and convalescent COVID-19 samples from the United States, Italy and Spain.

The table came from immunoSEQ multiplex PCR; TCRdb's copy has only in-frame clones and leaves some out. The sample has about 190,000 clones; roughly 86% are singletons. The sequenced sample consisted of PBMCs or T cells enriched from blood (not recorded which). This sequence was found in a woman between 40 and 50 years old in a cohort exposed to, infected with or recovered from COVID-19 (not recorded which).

CDR3 DNA: TGTGCCAGCTCACCGCGCGGGACAGGGAAGGGCAATCAGCCCCAGCATTTT. Translating it yields CASSPRGTGKGNQPQHF. V and J are TRBV18 and TRBJ1-5; 9 positions agree with TRBD1. V was clipped by 3 bases and J by 2 bases; unmatched bases: 8. CDR1 KGHSH and CDR2 LQKENI come from the germline V gene. The CDR3 loop spans 17 amino acids.